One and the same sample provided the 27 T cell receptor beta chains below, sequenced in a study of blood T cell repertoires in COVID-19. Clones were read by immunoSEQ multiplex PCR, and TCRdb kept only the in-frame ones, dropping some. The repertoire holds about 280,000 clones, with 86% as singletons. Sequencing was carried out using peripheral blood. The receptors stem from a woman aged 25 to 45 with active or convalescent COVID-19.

CDR3 sequence: CASSLTGNEQYF. Written as DNA, the CDR3 is TGTGCCAGCAGTCTCACAGGGAACGAGCAGTACTTC. The V call is TRBV6-6, the J call TRBJ2-7; tentatively, D is TRBD1 (6 bases). The CDR3 contains 12 residues. V lost 5 bases and J 5 bases, leaving 10 bases between the germline ends. From germline, CDR1 is MNHNY and CDR2 SVGAGI (reference sequence).

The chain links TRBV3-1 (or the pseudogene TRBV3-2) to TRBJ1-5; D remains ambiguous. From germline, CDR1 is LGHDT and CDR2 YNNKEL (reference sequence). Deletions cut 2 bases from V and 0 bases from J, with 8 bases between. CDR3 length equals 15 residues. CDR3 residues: CASSQTGDSNQPQHF. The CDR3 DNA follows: TGTGCCAGCAGCCAAACGGGTGATAGCAATCAGCCCCAGCATTTT.

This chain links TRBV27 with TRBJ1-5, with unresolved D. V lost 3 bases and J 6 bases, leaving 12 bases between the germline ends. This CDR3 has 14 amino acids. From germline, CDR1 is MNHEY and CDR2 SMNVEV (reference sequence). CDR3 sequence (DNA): TGTGCCAGCAGTTTGAATAAGGGAGGTCAGCCCCAGCATTTT. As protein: CASSLNKGGQPQHF.

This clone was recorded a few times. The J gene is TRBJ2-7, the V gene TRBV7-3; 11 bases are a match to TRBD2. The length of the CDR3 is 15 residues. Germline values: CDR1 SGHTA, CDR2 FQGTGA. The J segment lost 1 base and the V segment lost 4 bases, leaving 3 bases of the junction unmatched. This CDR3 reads CASSYTSGGSYEQYF. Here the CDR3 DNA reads TGTGCCAGCAGCTATACTAGCGGGGGATCCTACGAGCAGTACTTC.

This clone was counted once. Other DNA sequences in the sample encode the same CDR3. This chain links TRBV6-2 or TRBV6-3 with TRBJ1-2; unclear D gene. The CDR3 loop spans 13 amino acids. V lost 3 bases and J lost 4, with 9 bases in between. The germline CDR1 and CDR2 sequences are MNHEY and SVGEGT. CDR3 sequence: CASSYGGTYGYTF. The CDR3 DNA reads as TGTGCCAGCAGTTATGGAGGAACCTATGGCTACACCTTC.

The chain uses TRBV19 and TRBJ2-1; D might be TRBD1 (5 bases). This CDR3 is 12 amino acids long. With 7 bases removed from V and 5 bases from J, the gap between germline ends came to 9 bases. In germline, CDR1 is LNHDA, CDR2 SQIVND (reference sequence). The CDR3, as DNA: TGTGCCAGTAATACAGGAGACAATGAGCAGTTCTTC. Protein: CASNTGDNEQFF.

CDR3 amino acids: CASGQGGYEKLFF. In nucleotides, the CDR3 is TGTGCCAGCGGACAGGGGGGGTATGAAAAACTGTTTTTT. This chain links TRBV27 with TRBJ1-4; 10 bases are a match to TRBD1. This CDR3 comprises 13 residues. Germline values: CDR1 MNHEY, CDR2 SMNVEV (reference sequence). Trimming at V came to 8 bases and at J to 6 bases, leaving 3 bases not matched to a gene.

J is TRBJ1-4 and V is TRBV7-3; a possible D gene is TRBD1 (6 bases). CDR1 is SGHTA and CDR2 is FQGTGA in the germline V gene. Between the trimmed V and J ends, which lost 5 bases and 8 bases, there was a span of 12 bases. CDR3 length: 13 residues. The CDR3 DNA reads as TGTGCCAGCAGCCAGGGACATGGAGAAAAACTGTTTTTT. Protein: CASSQGHGEKLFF. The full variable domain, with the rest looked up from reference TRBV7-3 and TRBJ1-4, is GAGVSQTPSNKVTEKGKYVELRCDPISGHTALYWYRQSLGQGPEFLIYFQGTGAADDSGLPNDRFFAVRPEGSVSTLKIQRTERGDSAVYLCASSQGHGEKLFFGSGTQLSVL.

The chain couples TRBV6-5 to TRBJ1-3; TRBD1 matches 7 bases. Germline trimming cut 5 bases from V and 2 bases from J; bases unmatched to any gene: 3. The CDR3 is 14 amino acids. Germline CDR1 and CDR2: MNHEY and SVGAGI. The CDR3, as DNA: TGTGCCAGCAGTCCAGGACAGGCTGGAAACACCATATATTTT. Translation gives CASSPGQAGNTIYF.

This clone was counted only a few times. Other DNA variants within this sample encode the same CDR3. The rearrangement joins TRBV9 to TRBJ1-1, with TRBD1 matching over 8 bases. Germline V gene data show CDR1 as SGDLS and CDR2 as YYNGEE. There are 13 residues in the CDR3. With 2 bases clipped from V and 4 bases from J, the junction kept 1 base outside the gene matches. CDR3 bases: TGTGCCAGCAGCGTCGGACAGGGCACTGAAGCTTTCTTT. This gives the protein CASSVGQGTEAFF.

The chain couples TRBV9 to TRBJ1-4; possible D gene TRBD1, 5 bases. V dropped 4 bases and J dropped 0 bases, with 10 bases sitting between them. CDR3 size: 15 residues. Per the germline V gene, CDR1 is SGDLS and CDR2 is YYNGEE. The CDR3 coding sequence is TGTGCCAGCAGCCCTCGACAGTCAACTAATGAAAAACTGTTTTTT. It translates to CASSPRQSTNEKLFF.

DNA for the CDR3: TGTGCCAGCAGCTTCAGTTACCAAAACACTGAAGCTTTCTTT. This gives the protein CASSFSYQNTEAFF. The chain combines TRBV7-2 with TRBJ1-1; the D is unclear. There are 14 residues in the CDR3. Germline V gene lookup returns CDR1 SGHTA and CDR2 FQGNSA. V was cut by 3 bases and J by 2 bases, with 10 bases left in between.

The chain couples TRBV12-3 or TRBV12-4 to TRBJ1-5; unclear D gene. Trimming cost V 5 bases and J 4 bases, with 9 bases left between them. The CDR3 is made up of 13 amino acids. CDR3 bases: TGTGCCAGCAGTAATCAACGGAATCAGCCCCAGCATTTT. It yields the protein CASSNQRNQPQHF.

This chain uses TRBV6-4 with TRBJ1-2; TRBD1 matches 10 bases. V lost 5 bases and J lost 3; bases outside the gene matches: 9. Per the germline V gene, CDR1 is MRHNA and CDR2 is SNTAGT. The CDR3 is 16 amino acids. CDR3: CASSPTGGGVDYGYTF. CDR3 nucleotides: TGTGCCAGCAGTCCGACAGGGGGCGGGGTCGACTATGGCTACACCTTC.

This chain's CDR3 is CASSRGFVYNEQFF. CDR3 nucleotide sequence: TGTGCCAGCAGTCGCGGGTTCGTCTACAATGAGCAGTTCTTC. The chain joins TRBV14 to TRBJ2-1; TRBD2 is a possible D gene (5 bases). Germline V lookup: CDR1 SGHDN, CDR2 FVKESK. Trimming shortened V by 6 bases and J by 3 bases, and 12 bases separated the two germline ends. The CDR3 sequence is 14 residues long. Using reference TRBV14 and TRBJ2-1 for the parts outside the CDR3, the full variable domain is EAGVTQFPSHSVIEKGQTVTLRCDPISGHDNLYWYRRVMGKEIKFLLHFVKESKQDESGMPNNRFLAERTGGTYSTLKVQPAELEDSGVYFCASSRGFVYNEQFFGPGTRLTVL.

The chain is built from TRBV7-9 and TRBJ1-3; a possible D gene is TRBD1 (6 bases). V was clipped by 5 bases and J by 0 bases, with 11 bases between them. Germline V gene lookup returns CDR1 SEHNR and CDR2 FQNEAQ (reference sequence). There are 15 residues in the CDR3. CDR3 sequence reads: CASSRQAISGNTIYF. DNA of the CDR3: TGTGCCAGCAGCCGACAGGCAATCTCTGGAAACACCATATATTTT.

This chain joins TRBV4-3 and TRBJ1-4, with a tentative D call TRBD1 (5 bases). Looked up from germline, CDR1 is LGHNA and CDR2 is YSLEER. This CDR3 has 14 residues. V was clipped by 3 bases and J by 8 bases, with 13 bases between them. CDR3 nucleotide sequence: TGCGCCAGCAGCCAGGGCAAGGGGTGGGAAAAACTGTTTTTT. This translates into CASSQGKGWEKLFF.

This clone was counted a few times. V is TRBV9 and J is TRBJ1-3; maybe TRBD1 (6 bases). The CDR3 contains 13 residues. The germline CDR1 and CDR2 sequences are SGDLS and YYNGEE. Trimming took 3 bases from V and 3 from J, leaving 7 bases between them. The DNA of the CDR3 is TGTGCCAGCAGCGGGGGGCATGGAAACACCATATATTTT. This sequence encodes CASSGGHGNTIYF.

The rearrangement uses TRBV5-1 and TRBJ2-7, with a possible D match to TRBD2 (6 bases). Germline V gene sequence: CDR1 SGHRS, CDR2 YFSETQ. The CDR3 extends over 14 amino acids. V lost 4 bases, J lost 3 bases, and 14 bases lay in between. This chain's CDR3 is CASSPSGVGYEQYF. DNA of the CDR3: TGCGCCAGCAGCCCTTCGGGGGTGGGCTACGAGCAGTACTTC.

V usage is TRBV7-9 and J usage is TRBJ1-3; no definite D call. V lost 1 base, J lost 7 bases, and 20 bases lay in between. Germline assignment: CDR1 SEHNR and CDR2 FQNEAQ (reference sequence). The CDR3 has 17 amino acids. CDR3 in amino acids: CASSLGGRQAGGNTIYF. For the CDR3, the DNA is TGTGCCAGCAGCTTAGGGGGTAGGCAGGCCGGAGGGAACACCATATATTTT.

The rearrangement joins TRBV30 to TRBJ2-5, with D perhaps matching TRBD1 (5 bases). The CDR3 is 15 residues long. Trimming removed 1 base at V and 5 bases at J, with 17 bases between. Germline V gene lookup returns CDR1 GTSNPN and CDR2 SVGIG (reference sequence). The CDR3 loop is CAWSDKGKVRETQYF. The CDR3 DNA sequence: TGTGCCTGGAGTGATAAGGGGAAAGTCCGGGAGACCCAGTACTTC.

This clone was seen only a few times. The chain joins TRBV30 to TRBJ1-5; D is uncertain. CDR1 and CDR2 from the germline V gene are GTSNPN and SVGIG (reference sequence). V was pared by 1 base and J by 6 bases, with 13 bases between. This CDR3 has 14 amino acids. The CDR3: CAWSGGGYSQPQHF. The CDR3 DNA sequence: TGTGCCTGGAGTGGTGGCGGGTACAGTCAGCCCCAGCATTTT.

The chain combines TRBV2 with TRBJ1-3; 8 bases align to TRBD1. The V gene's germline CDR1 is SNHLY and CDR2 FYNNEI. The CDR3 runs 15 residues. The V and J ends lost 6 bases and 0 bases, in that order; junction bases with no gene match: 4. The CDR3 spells CASSVDRVSGNTIYF. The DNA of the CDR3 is TGTGCCAGCAGCGTGGACAGGGTCTCTGGAAACACCATATATTTT.

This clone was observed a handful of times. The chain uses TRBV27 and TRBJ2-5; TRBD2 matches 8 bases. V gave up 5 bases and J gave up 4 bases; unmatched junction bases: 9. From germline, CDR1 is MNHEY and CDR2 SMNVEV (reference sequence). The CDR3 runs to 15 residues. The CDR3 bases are TGTGCCAGCAGTCGGGGGACGGGGGGGGCAGAGACCCAGTACTTC. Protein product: CASSRGTGGAETQYF.

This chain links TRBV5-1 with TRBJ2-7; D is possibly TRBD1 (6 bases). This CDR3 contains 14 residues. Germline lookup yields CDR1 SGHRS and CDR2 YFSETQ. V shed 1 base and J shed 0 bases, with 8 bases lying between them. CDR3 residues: CASSLLQGSYEQYF. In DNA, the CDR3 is TGCGCCAGCAGCTTGCTACAGGGCTCCTACGAGCAGTACTTC.

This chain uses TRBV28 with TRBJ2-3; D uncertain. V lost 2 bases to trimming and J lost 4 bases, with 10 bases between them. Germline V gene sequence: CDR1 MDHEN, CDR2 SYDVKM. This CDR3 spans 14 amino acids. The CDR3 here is CASSLPTSADTQYF. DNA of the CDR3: TGTGCCAGCAGTTTACCGACAAGTGCAGATACGCAGTATTTT.

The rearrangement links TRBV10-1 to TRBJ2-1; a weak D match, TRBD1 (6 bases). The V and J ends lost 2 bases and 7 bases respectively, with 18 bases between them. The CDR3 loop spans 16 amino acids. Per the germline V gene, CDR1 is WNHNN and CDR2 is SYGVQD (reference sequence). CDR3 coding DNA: TGCGCCAGCAGTGAGGGGGGCGAAAAAGGGTCGAATGAGCAGTTCTTC. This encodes CASSEGGEKGSNEQFF.